This T cell receptor beta chain was found in a study of siplizumab effects on memory and regulatory T cells. Study results and caveats: The average Treg-derived proportion among mappable alloreactive CD4+ clones was 65% to 80% with siplizumab versus 26.9% in controls. It was not possible to assign a naive or memory phenotype to roughly 75-97% of proliferating CD4+ or CD8+ clones.

Measured with immunoSEQ multiplex PCR; TCRdb has only the in-frame clones, and not every one. The table lists roughly 93,000 clones, roughly 94% of them singletons. There are 18 residues in the CDR3. Trimming cost V 4 bases and J 4 bases; bases outside gene matches: 16. CDR1 LNHDA and CDR2 SQIVND come from the germline V gene (reference sequence). Remarks on this clone: Its antigen is not identified.

The chain uses TRBV19 and TRBJ2-1, with 7 bases that match TRBD2. The receptor comes from a human donor in good health. Sequencing was carried out using non-Treg CD4+ T cells sorted from blood. The CDR3 nucleotides are TGTGCCAGTAGTACCCCACGGCTACAGCGGGGAAGATACAATGAGCAGTTCTTC. Amino acids: CASSTPRLQRGRYNEQFF.